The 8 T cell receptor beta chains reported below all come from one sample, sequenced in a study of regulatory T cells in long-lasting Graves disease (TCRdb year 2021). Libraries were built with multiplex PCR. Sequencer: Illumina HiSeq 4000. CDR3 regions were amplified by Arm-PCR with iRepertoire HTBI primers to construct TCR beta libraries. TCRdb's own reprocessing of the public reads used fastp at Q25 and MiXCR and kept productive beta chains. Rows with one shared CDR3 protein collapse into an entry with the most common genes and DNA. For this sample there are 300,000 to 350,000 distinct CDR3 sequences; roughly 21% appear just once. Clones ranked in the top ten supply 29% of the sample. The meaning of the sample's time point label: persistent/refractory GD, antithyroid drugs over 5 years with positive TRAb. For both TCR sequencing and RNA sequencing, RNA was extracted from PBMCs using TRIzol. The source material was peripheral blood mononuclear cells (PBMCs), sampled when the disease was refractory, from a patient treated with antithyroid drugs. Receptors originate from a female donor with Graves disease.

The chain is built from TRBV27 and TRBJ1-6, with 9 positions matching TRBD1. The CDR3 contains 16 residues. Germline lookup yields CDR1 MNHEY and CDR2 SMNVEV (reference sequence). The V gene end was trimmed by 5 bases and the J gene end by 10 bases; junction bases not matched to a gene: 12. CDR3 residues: CASSPYAGTGRSPLHF. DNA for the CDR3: TGTGCCAGCAGTCCCTATGCCGGGACAGGGAGGTCACCCCTCCACTTT.

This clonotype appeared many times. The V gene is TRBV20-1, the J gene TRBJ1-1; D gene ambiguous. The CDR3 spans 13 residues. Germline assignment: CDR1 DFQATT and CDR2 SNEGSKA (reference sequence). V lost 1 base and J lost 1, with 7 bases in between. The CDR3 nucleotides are TGCAGTGCTAGAGGTCCAGGGAACACTGAAGCTTTCTTT. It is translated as CSARGPGNTEAFF.

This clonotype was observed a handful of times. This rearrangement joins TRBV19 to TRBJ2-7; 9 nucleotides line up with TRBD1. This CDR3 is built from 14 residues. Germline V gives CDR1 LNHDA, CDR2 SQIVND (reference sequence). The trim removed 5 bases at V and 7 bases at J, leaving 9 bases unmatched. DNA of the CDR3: TGTGCCAGTAGTCCCGGGACAGGGATATGGGAGCAGTACTTC. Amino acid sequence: CASSPGTGIWEQYF.

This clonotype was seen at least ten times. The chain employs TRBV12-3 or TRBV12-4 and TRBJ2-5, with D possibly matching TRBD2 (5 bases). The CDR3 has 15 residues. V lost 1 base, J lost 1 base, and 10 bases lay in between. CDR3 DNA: TGTGCCAGCAGTTTAGAGGTCGGGGTCCAAGAGACCCAGTACTTC. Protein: CASSLEVGVQETQYF.

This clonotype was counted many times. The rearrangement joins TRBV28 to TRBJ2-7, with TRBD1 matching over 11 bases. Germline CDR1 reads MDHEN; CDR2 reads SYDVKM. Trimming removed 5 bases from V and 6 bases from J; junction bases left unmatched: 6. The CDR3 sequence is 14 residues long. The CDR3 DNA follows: TGTGCCAGCAGTCCCGGGACAGGGGGGACCGAGCAGTACTTC. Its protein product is CASSPGTGGTEQYF.

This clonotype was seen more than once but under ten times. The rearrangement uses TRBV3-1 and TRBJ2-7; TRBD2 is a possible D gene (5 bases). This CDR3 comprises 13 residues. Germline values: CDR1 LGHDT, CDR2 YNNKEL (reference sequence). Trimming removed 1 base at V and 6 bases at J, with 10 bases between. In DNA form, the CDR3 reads TGTGCCAGCAGCCAAGTAACGCGGGTCGAGCAGTACTTC. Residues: CASSQVTRVEQYF.

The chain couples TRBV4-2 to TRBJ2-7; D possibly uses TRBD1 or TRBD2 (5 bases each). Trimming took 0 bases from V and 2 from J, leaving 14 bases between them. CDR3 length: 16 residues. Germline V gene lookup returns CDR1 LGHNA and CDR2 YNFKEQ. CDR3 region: CASSQDRDLGAYEQYF. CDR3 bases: TGTGCCAGCAGCCAAGATAGGGACCTGGGCGCCTACGAGCAGTACTTC.

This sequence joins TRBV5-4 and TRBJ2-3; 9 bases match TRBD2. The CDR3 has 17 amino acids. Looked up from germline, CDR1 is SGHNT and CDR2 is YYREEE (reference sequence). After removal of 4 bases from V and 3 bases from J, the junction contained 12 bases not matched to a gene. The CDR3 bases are TGTGCCAGCAGCCCGGGTGGGGGACTAGCATTGACAGATACGCAGTATTTT. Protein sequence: CASSPGGGLALTDTQYF.